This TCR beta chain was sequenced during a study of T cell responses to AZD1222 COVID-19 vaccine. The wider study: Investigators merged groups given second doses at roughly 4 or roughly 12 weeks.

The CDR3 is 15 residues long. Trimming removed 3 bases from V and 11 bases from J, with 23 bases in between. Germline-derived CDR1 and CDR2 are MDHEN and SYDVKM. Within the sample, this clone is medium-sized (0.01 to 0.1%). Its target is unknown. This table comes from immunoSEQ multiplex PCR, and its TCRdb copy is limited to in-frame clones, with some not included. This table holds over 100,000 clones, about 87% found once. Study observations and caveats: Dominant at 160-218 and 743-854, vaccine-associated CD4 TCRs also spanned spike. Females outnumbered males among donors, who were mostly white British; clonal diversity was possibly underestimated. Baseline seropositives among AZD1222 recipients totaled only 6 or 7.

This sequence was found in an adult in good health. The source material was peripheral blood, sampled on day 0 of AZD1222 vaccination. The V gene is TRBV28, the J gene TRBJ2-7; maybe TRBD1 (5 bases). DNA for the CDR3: TGTGCCAGCAGTTTTTCGATAGGTTGGGGCAGGCAAAAGTACTTC. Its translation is CASSFSIGWGRQKYF.